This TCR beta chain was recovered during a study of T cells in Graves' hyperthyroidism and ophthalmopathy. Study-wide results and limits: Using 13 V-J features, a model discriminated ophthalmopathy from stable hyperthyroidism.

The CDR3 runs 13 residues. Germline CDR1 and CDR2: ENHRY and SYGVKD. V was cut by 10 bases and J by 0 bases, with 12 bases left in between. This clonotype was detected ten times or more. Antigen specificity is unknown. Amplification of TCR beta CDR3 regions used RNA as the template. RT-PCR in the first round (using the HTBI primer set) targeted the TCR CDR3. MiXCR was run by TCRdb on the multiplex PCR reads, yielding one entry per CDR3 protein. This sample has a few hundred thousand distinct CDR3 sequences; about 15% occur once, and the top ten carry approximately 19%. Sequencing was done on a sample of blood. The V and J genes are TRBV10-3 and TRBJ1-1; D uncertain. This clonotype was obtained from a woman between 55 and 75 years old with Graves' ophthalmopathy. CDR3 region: CASHSIMNTEAFF. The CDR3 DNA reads TGTGCCAGCCACTCGATCATGAACACTGAAGCTTTCTTT.